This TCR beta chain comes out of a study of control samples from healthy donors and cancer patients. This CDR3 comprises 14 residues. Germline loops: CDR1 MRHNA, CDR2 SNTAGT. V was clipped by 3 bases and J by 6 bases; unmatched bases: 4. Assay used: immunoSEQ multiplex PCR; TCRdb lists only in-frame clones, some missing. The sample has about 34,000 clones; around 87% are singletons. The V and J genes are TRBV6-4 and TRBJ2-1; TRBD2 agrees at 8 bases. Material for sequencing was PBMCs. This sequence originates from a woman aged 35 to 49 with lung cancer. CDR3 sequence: CASSEAGGGNEQFF. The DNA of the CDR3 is TGTGCCAGCAGTGAGGCGGGGGGCGGCAATGAGCAGTTCTTC.